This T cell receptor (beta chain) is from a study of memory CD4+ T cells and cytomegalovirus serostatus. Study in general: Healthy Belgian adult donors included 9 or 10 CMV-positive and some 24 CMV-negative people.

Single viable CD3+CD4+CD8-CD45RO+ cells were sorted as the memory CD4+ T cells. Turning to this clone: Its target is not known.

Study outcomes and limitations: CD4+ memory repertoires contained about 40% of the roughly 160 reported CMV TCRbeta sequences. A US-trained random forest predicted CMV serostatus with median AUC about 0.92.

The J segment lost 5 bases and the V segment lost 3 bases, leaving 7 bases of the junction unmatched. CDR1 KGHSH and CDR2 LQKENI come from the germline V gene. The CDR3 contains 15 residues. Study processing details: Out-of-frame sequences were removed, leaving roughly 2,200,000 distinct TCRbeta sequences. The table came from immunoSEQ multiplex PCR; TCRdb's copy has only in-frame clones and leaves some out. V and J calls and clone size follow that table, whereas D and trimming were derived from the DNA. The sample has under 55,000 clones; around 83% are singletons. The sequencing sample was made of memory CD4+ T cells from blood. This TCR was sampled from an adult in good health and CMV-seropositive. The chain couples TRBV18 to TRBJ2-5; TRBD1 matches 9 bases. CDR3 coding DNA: TGTGCCAGCTCACCCTCGACAGGGGGGACGGAGACCCAGTACTTC. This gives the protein CASSPSTGGTETQYF.